One sample yielded the 29 T cell receptor beta chains listed below, sequenced in a study of blood T cells in healthy people across ages (dated by TCRdb to 2013 to 2016). Library method: 5' RACE. Data came from an Illumina HiSeq 2500. A second PCR of about 7 to 12 cycles was performed with a sample-barcoded 5' primer and a J-beta primer mix. TCRdb handled the public reads itself, with Q25 trimming in fastp and clone calling in MiXCR, and kept productive beta chains. One record per CDR3 amino acid sequence lists the most common genes and DNA. The sample table shows about 1.6 million distinct CDR3 sequences, and around 35% are seen once. Roughly 10% of the sample goes to the ten largest clones. Sequencing input: blood. These receptors all stem from a woman younger than 45 in good health.

For this clonotype: One junction end disagrees with the germline gene, perhaps due to a read error. The V gene is TRBV6-5, the J gene TRBJ1-1; no reliable D call. There are 12 residues in the CDR3. Germline V lookup: CDR1 MNHEY, CDR2 SVGAGI. The CDR3 nucleotides read TGCACCAGCAGAAATGGGATCACTGAAGCTTTCTTT. This codes for CTSRNGITEAFF.

The rearrangement joins TRBV5-1 to TRBJ2-5, with D uncertain. The DNA end lines up better with TRBJ2-7; the J call may be wrong. CDR1 SGHRS and CDR2 YFSETQ come from the germline V gene. CDR3 length: 14 residues. CDR3 in amino acids: CASSSFWISDEQYF. The CDR3 bases are TGCGCCAGCAGTTCCTTCTGGATTTCTGACGAGCAGTACTTC.

CDR3 loop: CASSPGGGRRYEQFF. DNA of the CDR3: TGTGCCAGCTCTCCGGGCGGGGGGAGGCGGTATGAGCAGTTCTTC. The chain combines TRBV6-5 with TRBJ2-1; 8 bases fit TRBD2. This CDR3 has 15 amino acids. Unmatched junction bases numbered 14, after V lost 8 bases and J lost 8 bases. In germline, CDR1 is MNHEY, CDR2 SVGAGI.

This sequence joins TRBV4-1 and TRBJ2-7, with 10 nucleotides matching TRBD1. J lost 7 bases, V lost 0 bases, and 9 bases had no gene match. This CDR3 is built from 16 residues. CDR1 is MGHRA, CDR2 YSYEKL, per germline. The CDR3 nucleotides are TGCGCCAGCAGCCAAGAGGGGACAGGGGACCCTCAGGAGCAGTACTTC. Protein product: CASSQEGTGDPQEQYF.

The chain joins TRBV5-1 to TRBJ2-3; tentatively, D is TRBD1 or TRBD2 (6 bases each). Per germline, CDR1 SGHRS and CDR2 YFSETQ. V lost 3 bases, J lost 2 bases, and 16 bases lay in between. The CDR3 is made up of 16 amino acids. The CDR3 loop reads CASSYREGTPTDTQYF. The CDR3 coding sequence is TGCGCCAGCAGCTACAGGGAAGGGACTCCCACAGATACGCAGTATTTT.

In its sample, this clonotype was seen a few times. The chain combines TRBV4-1 with TRBJ1-5; D is ambiguous. The germline V gene has CDR1 MGHRA and CDR2 YSYEKL. The CDR3 consists of 13 residues. V lost 4 bases and J lost 3, with 7 bases in between. The CDR3 DNA reads as TGCGCCAGCAGCCGTGGGCCCAATCAGCCCCAGCATTTT. Residues: CASSRGPNQPQHF.

This clonotype was seen a handful of times. This rearrangement joins TRBV4-1 to TRBJ2-7; D not resolved. CDR1 is MGHRA and CDR2 is YSYEKL in the germline V gene. This CDR3 has 13 amino acids. Trimming shortened V by 2 bases and J by 7 bases, and 12 bases separated the two germline ends. The CDR3 nucleotides are TGCGCCAGCAGCCAAAACATGGTTCGAGAGCAGTACTTC. Its translation is CASSQNMVREQYF.

This chain uses TRBV19 with TRBJ1-2, with 10 bases that match TRBD1. The CDR3 extends over 15 amino acids. V shed 3 bases and J 6 bases; nucleotides not matched to a gene: 7. Germline V gene sequence: CDR1 LNHDA, CDR2 SQIVND (reference sequence). In DNA, the CDR3 is TGTGCCAGTAGTATCGACAGGGGGCGAGGCAATGGCTACACCTTC. Protein sequence: CASSIDRGRGNGYTF.

The J gene is TRBJ2-7, the V gene TRBV7-2; D remains unclear. With 3 bases removed from V and 5 bases from J, the gap between germline ends came to 11 bases. From germline, CDR1 is SGHTA and CDR2 FQGNSA. The CDR3 totals 13 residues. The CDR3, as DNA: TGTGCCAGCAGCTTTAGCCCGGACCACGAGCAGTACTTC. It yields the protein CASSFSPDHEQYF.

CDR3 nucleotides: TGCGCCAGCGGGACAGCCACCGGGGAGCTGTTTTTT. This gives the protein CASGTATGELFF. J is TRBJ2-2 and V is TRBV4-1; 7 bases line up with TRBD1. V trimming: 8 bases; J trimming: 4 bases; junction bases outside the gene matches: 1. CDR3 length equals 12 residues. CDR1 MGHRA and CDR2 YSYEKL come from the germline V gene.

V usage is TRBV9 and J usage is TRBJ1-4; D is unresolved. The CDR3 totals 17 residues. Germline V lookup: CDR1 SGDLS, CDR2 YYNGEE. Deletions cut 4 bases from V and 0 bases from J, with 16 bases between. This CDR3 is CASSPQVDAATNEKLFF. CDR3 DNA sequence: TGTGCCAGCAGCCCCCAAGTCGATGCTGCAACTAATGAAAAACTGTTTTTT.

V gene TRBV20-1 combines with J gene TRBJ2-1, with 7 positions matching TRBD2. The CDR3 sequence is 12 residues long. Per germline, CDR1 DFQATT and CDR2 SNEGSKA (reference sequence). V trimming: 6 bases; J trimming: 9 bases; junction bases outside the gene matches: 8. The CDR3: CSAGGVWVEQFF. The CDR3 DNA sequence: TGCAGTGCGGGGGGGGTATGGGTTGAGCAGTTCTTC.

The chain combines TRBV12-3 or TRBV12-4 with TRBJ1-3; 8 bases map to TRBD1. The trim removed 6 bases at V and 0 bases at J, leaving 4 bases unmatched. This CDR3 is 15 amino acids long. CDR3 region: CASRSQGASGNTIYF. DNA of the CDR3: TGTGCCAGCAGGTCGCAGGGGGCCTCTGGAAACACCATATATTTT.

In this sample, this clonotype turned up a few times. This chain connects TRBV4-2 to TRBJ2-1, with 10 positions matching TRBD2. Trimming took 4 bases from V and 7 from J; bases not matched to a gene: 7. Germline values: CDR1 LGHNA, CDR2 YNFKEQ. CDR3 length equals 15 residues. The CDR3 sequence is CASSRPLAGENEQFF. In nucleotides, the CDR3 is TGTGCCAGCAGCCGCCCCCTAGCGGGGGAGAATGAGCAGTTCTTC.

The chain employs TRBV29-1 and TRBJ2-5; D ambiguous. Germline V gene sequence: CDR1 SQVTM, CDR2 ANQGSEA. The CDR3 is made up of 12 amino acids. Trimming removed 4 bases from V and 4 bases from J, with 10 bases in between. CDR3 coding DNA: TGCAGCGTTGCTGACGTCGGAGAGACCCAGTACTTC. It specifies CSVADVGETQYF.

V and J are TRBV15 and TRBJ1-4; D gene unclear. The CDR3 extends over 18 amino acids. V lost 5 bases and J lost 0, with 19 bases in between. Germline assignment: CDR1 LNHNV and CDR2 YYDKDF (reference sequence). The CDR3 DNA reads TGTGCCACCAGCCCTGGTCGGGTTCGTGGGGCAACTAATGAAAAACTGTTTTTT. It is translated as CATSPGRVRGATNEKLFF.

This clonotype was picked up a small number of times. V usage is TRBV2 and J usage is TRBJ1-2, with TRBD1 as a possible D gene (6 bases). With 4 bases removed from V and 7 bases from J, the gap between germline ends came to 13 bases. The CDR3 length is 13 residues. Germline loops: CDR1 SNHLY, CDR2 FYNNEI. CDR3 protein: CASSVEQGTGYTF. In DNA form, the CDR3 reads TGTGCCAGCAGTGTGGAACAGGGCACTGGCTACACCTTC.

This chain links TRBV20-1 with TRBJ1-4; a weak D match, TRBD1 (6 bases). Germline CDR1 DFQATT, CDR2 SNEGSKA (reference sequence). This CDR3 is 15 amino acids long. The V gene lost 0 bases and the J gene lost 8 bases, with 16 bases spanning the gap. This chain's CDR3 is CSAREQGKVGEKLFF. CDR3 bases: TGCAGTGCTAGAGAACAGGGAAAGGTTGGGGAAAAACTGTTTTTT.

The chain uses TRBV6-6 and TRBJ2-1; 8 bases fit TRBD2. The germline V gene has CDR1 MNHNY and CDR2 SVGAGI (reference sequence). V lost 3 bases and J lost 7; bases outside the gene matches: 8. The CDR3 extends over 15 amino acids. CDR3: CASSYPGGPGNEQFF. The CDR3 DNA reads as TGTGCCAGCAGTTATCCGGGAGGGCCGGGAAATGAGCAGTTCTTC.

This clonotype has more than one count but fewer than ten. The rearrangement joins TRBV7-7 to TRBJ2-2; D unclear. The CDR3 loop spans 13 amino acids. The germline gives CDR1 SSHAT, CDR2 FNYEAQ (reference sequence). The V end was cut by 5 bases, the J end by 8 bases, with 12 bases between. CDR3 sequence reads: CASSVGLTGELFF. CDR3 nucleotide sequence: TGTGCCAGCAGCGTAGGTTTGACGGGGGAGCTGTTTTTT.

This CDR3 reads CSALSDRGAFF. The CDR3 DNA is TGCAGCGCACTTTCGGACAGAGGAGCTTTCTTT. The chain combines TRBV29-1 with TRBJ1-1; the D gene is possibly TRBD1 (6 bases). This CDR3 spans 11 amino acids. V was shortened by 7 bases and J by 10 bases, with 16 bases between the two germline ends. Germline CDR1 is SQVTM and CDR2 is ANQGSEA.

This clonotype was detected only a few times. The V call is TRBV10-3, the J call TRBJ2-1; 9 bases map to TRBD1. The tail of the sequence fits TRBJ2-7 better, so the J call may be wrong. Looked up from germline, CDR1 is ENHRY and CDR2 is SYGVKD. The CDR3 has 15 amino acids. This CDR3 is CAISLQGATYNEQYF. CDR3 coding DNA: TGTGCCATCAGTCTACAGGGGGCCACCTACAATGAGCAGTACTTC.

V gene TRBV6-7 combines with J gene TRBJ2-5; 10 nucleotides agree with TRBD1. TRBV6-7 is reported as an ORF; its role is uncertain. V shed 0 bases and J 4 bases; nucleotides not matched to a gene: 8. The CDR3 contains 17 residues. This CDR3 is CASSYSGTGDLGETQYF. CDR3 DNA sequence: TGTGCCAGCAGTTACTCCGGGACAGGGGACCTAGGAGAGACCCAGTACTTC.

The V call is TRBV6-5, the J call TRBJ2-2; D not certain. In germline, CDR1 is MNHEY, CDR2 SVGAGI. V lost 7 bases, J lost 1 base, and 13 bases lay in between. The CDR3 is made up of 15 amino acids. In DNA form, the CDR3 reads TGTGCCAGCACGCAAGGGCGGAGGAACACCGGGGAGCTGTTTTTT. Protein product: CASTQGRRNTGELFF.

This clonotype turned up a few times. The rearrangement joins TRBV5-1 to TRBJ2-5; perhaps TRBD2 as D (6 bases). Germline CDR1 SGHRS, CDR2 YFSETQ. The length of the CDR3 is 15 residues. The V and J ends lost 5 bases and 2 bases respectively, with 16 bases between them. CDR3 DNA: TGCGCCAGCAGGGCCGTTGGCGGGATACAAGAGACCCAGTACTTC. This sequence encodes CASRAVGGIQETQYF. The complete variable domain, with remaining parts taken from reference TRBV5-1 and TRBJ2-5, reads KAGVTQTPRYLIKTRGQQVTLSCSPISGHRSVSWYQQTPGQGLQFLFEYFSETQRNKGNFPGRFSGRQFSNSRSEMNVSTLELGDSALYLCASRAVGGIQETQYFGPGTRLLVL.

The chain couples TRBV4-1 to TRBJ2-5; no clear D gene. The germline V gene encodes CDR1 MGHRA and CDR2 YSYEKL. V lost 1 base and J lost 2, with 14 bases in between. The CDR3 is 16 residues long. The CDR3 spells CASSQGDVTPQETQYF. For the CDR3, the DNA is TGCGCCAGCAGCCAAGGAGATGTGACCCCACAAGAGACCCAGTACTTC.

The gene calls are TRBV29-1 and TRBJ1-2; D is unresolved. Germline CDR1 SQVTM, CDR2 ANQGSEA. Trimming took off 4 bases at V and 4 bases at J, with 10 bases between the two ends. The CDR3 runs 12 residues. The CDR3 DNA sequence: TGCAGCGTTGGAAAAAGGTCCTATGGCTACACCTTC. It codes for CSVGKRSYGYTF.

The chain is built from TRBV20-1 and TRBJ2-7; TRBD2 aligns across 7 bases. J lost 3 bases, V lost 5 bases, and 16 bases had no gene match. In germline, CDR1 is DFQATT, CDR2 SNEGSKA (reference sequence). CDR3 size: 16 residues. As DNA, the CDR3 is TGCAGTGCTCCGGGCGGAGGGGCGGGGGTGCGCTACGAGCAGTACTTC. The encoded protein is CSAPGGGAGVRYEQYF.

The V and J genes are TRBV20-1 and TRBJ1-5; maybe TRBD1 (5 bases). CDR3 length equals 17 residues. V dropped 4 bases and J dropped 0 bases, with 19 bases sitting between them. The germline V gene encodes CDR1 DFQATT and CDR2 SNEGSKA (reference sequence). In DNA, the CDR3 is TGCAGTGCTAAGCCGGGACCGGGAAAATATAGCAATCAGCCCCAGCATTTT. It yields the protein CSAKPGPGKYSNQPQHF.